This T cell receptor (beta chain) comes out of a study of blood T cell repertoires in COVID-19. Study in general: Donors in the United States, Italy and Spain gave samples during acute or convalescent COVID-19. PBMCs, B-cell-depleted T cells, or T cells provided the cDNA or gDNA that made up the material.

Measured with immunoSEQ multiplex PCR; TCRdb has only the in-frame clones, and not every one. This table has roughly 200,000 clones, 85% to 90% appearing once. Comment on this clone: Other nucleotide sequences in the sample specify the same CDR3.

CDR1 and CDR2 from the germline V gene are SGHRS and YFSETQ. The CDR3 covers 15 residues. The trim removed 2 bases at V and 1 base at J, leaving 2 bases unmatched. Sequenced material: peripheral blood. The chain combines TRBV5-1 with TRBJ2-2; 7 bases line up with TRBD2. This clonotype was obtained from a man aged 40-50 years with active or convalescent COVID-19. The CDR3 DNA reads TGCGCCAGCAGCTTAGCGGGGAGGAACACCGGGGAGCTGTTTTTT. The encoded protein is CASSLAGRNTGELFF.